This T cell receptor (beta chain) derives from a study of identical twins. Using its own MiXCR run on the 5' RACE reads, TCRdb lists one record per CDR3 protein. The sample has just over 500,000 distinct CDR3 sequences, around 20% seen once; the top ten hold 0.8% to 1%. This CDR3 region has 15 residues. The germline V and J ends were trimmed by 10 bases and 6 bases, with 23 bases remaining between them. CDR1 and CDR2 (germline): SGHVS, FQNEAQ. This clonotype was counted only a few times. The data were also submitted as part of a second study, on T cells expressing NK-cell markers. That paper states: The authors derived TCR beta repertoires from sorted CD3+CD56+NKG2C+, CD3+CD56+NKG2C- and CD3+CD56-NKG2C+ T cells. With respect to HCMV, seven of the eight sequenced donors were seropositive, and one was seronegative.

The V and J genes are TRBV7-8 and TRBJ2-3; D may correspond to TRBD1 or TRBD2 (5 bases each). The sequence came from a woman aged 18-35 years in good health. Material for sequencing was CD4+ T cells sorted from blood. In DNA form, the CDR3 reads TGTGCCATCGGGAAGGGGATCTGGAAGGCGGATACGCAGTATTTT. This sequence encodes CAIGKGIWKADTQYF.